Listed below are T cell receptor beta chains from one sample, sequenced in a study of blood T cell repertoires in COVID-19. The protocol was immunoSEQ multiplex PCR, while the TCRdb copy is restricted to in-frame clones and leaves out a portion. The sample consists of 90,000 to 120,000 clones, more than 80% of them appearing once. Sequencing was carried out using peripheral blood. The origin of the receptors is a man aged 40-49 years with active or convalescent COVID-19. Both conserved end residues are part of each CDR3. A D gene is named only where the DNA matches it firmly. Size tells how often a clone was seen (once, few, many) or the class of an expanded clone, and some rows leave it out.

clone_size,v_call,d_call,j_call,cdr3_nt,cdr3_aa
-,TRBV4-2,-,TRBJ2-1,TGTGCCAGCAGCCAAGATTTATACCAGGGTGAGCAGTTCTTC,CASSQDLYQGEQFF
-,TRBV19,-,TRBJ1-5,TGTGCCGAAAAAACGGAGGGGCAGCCCAGCAATGGGCCCCAGCATTTT,CAEKTEGQPSNGPQHF
-,TRBV5-6,TRBD2,TRBJ2-2,TGTGCCAGCAGCTTGGTAGGGCGCGGGAGAGATACCGGGGAGCTGTTTTTT,CASSLVGRGRDTGELFF
-,TRBV9,-,TRBJ1-1,TGTGCCAGCAGCGTAGTCTCGGGGGGAACCACTGAAGCTTTCTTT,CASSVVSGGTTEAFF
-,TRBV3-1/TRBV3-2,TRBD1,TRBJ2-1,TGTGCCAGCAACCGACAGGGAAACAATGAGCAGTTCTTC,CASNRQGNNEQFF
-,TRBV5-1,-,TRBJ2-3,TGCGCCAGCAGGCCTGGACAGATCACAGATACGCAGTATTTT,CASRPGQITDTQYF
-,TRBV7-9,TRBD1,TRBJ2-1,TGTGCCAGCAGCTCCTCCCGGGACAGGGTTCCCAATGAGCAGTTCTTC,CASSSSRDRVPNEQFF
-,TRBV7-2,-,TRBJ1-1,TGTGCCAGCAGCTCGGCGGGGCAGCTACACACTGAAGCTTTCTTT,CASSSAGQLHTEAFF
-,TRBV11-2,TRBD1,TRBJ1-4,TGTGCCAGCCGAGAACAGGGGGCAGGGAGTGAAAAACTGTTTTTT,CASREQGAGSEKLFF
-,TRBV6-5,-,TRBJ1-1,TGTGCCAGCAGCACAGGGTACACTGAAGCTTTCTTT,CASSTGYTEAFF
-,TRBV28,-,TRBJ1-6,TGTGCCAGCAGTTCCGATGCCTACCACTTT,CASSSDAYHF
-,TRBV5-1,TRBD1,TRBJ1-1,TGCGCCAGCAGCTTGAACGACAGGGGTGAAGCTTTCTTT,CASSLNDRGEAFF
once,TRBV2,-,TRBJ1-5,TGTGCCAGCGAAGACAGGCGGAGTATTAATCAGCCCCAGCATTTT,CASEDRRSINQPQHF
-,TRBV7-2,TRBD2,TRBJ2-7,TGTGCCAGCAGGGGCCTTACTAGCGGGAGACGGTACGAGCAGTACTTC,CASRGLTSGRRYEQYF
once,TRBV7-9,-,TRBJ1-1,TGTGCCAGCAGTTATAGACCAGGGACATCTGAAGCTTTCTTT,CASSYRPGTSEAFF
-,TRBV7-9,-,TRBJ1-1,TGTGCCAGCAGCCCAGGGCAGGGTGCGTACACTGAAGCTTTCTTT,CASSPGQGAYTEAFF
-,TRBV19,TRBD1,TRBJ1-3,TGTGCCAGTAGTAGGGCGCGGACAGGGCTCGGAAACACCATATATTTT,CASSRARTGLGNTIYF
-,TRBV9,-,TRBJ1-1,TGTGCCAGCAGCGTAGCGGGAACGAACACTGAAGCTTTCTTT,CASSVAGTNTEAFF
-,TRBV18,-,TRBJ2-2,TGTGCCAGCTCACCAACGGAGGTGGGGGAGCTGTTTTTT,CASSPTEVGELFF
-,TRBV7-2,-,TRBJ2-3,TGTGCCAGCAGCTTCAGGGATGGGACAGATACGCAGTATTTT,CASSFRDGTDTQYF
-,TRBV28,-,TRBJ1-5,TGTGCCAGCCAGGGGAGCAATCAGCCCCAGCATTTT,CASQGSNQPQHF
-,TRBV21-1,-,TRBJ2-7,TGTGCCAGCAGCAAAGCGGAAGTCCCAGGGGATCCTCCGGGACTAGCCTACGAGCAGTACTTC,CASSKAEVPGDPPGLAYEQYF
-,TRBV4-3,-,TRBJ2-1,TGCGCCAGCAGCCTCTTGGGAGATGAGCAGTTCTTC,CASSLLGDEQFF
-,TRBV7-6,-,TRBJ2-5,TGTGCCAGCAGCTTAGCTAGTTCAGAGACCCAGTACTTC,CASSLASSETQYF
-,TRBV30,-,TRBJ2-7,TGTGCCTGGAGTGACGGGTCTTCCTACGAGCAGTACTTC,CAWSDGSSYEQYF
-,TRBV25-1,TRBD1,TRBJ2-2,TGTGCCTCCGACCAGACAGGGAGTACCGGGGAGCTGTTTTTT,CASDQTGSTGELFF
-,TRBV5-6,-,TRBJ1-5,TGTGCCAGCAGCTTTGGGACTGGGGGAATGCCCCAGCATTTT,CASSFGTGGMPQHF
-,TRBV27,-,TRBJ1-6,TGTGCCAGCAGTTTCCGGACAGCAAATTCACCCCTCCACTTT,CASSFRTANSPLHF
-,TRBV11-1,TRBD1,TRBJ1-5,TGTGCCAGCAGCCTGACAGGGGGTCAGCCCCAGCATTTT,CASSLTGGQPQHF
-,TRBV5-1,TRBD1,TRBJ2-3,TGCGCCAGCCGGACAGGGAACACAGATACGCAGTATTTT,CASRTGNTDTQYF
-,TRBV11-2,-,TRBJ2-7,TGTGCCAGCAGTCAATGGGCACAGGGAAGCGAGCAGTACTTC,CASSQWAQGSEQYF